These T cell receptor beta chains were read from a single sample in a study of T cell responses to AZD1222 COVID-19 vaccine. Profiling relied on immunoSEQ multiplex PCR, and the TCRdb table lists in-frame clones only, not all of them. The sample contains approximately 79,000 clones, 88% of which appear only once. Specimen: peripheral blood, collected on day 0 of AZD1222 vaccination. The receptor source for this set is an adult in good health. The CDR3 runs from the conserved cysteine through the conserved F or W. D genes are given only for firm matches. Rows give clone size only sometimes, using once, few, many, or a class for an expanded clone.

size,J,D,V,CDR3,DNA
once,TRBJ1-2,.,TRBV28,CASREGTHYGYTF,TGTGCCAGCAGGGAGGGCACCCACTATGGCTACACCTTC
once,TRBJ1-2,.,TRBV14,CASRLTGNRSGYTF,TGTGCCAGCAGATTGACAGGCAATAGGAGTGGCTACACCTTC
once,TRBJ1-1,.,TRBV29-1,CSVDKSLRYTEAFF,TGCAGCGTTGATAAGAGCTTAAGGTACACTGAAGCTTTCTTT
.,TRBJ2-5,.,TRBV19,CASSIGRSQETQYF,TGTGCCAGTAGTATAGGACGGAGTCAAGAGACCCAGTACTTC
few,TRBJ2-2,.,TRBV11-2,CASSFPGLNTGELFF,TGTGCCAGCAGCTTCCCAGGATTGAACACCGGGGAGCTGTTTTTT
.,TRBJ1-5,.,TRBV2,CASRGETNQPQHF,TGTGCCAGCAGGGGGGAGACCAATCAGCCCCAGCATTTT
.,TRBJ2-7,TRBD1,TRBV6-1,CASSETGTGAYEQYF,TGTGCCAGCAGTGAGACCGGGACAGGGGCCTACGAGCAGTACTTC
.,TRBJ1-1,.,TRBV11-2,CASSLDRPGWAEAFF,TGTGCCAGCAGCTTAGACCGTCCGGGCTGGGCTGAAGCTTTCTTT
.,TRBJ1-1,.,TRBV6-5,CASRLAQGEAFF,TGTGCCAGCAGGTTAGCGCAGGGTGAAGCTTTCTTT
.,TRBJ2-3,.,TRBV29-1,CSVEARRALTDTQYF,TGCAGCGTTGAAGCTCGGCGGGCTCTCACAGATACGCAGTATTTT
.,TRBJ1-1,TRBD1,TRBV10-3,CAIKRQGAPTTEAFF,TGTGCCATCAAACGACAGGGGGCGCCGACCACTGAAGCTTTCTTT
.,TRBJ1-2,.,TRBV19,CASSIEATGYGYTF,TGTGCCAGTAGTATAGAGGCTACAGGCTATGGCTACACCTTC
.,TRBJ2-7,.,TRBV7-2,CASSPPSGLYYEQYF,TGTGCCAGCAGCCCACCCTCGGGACTCTACTACGAGCAGTACTTC
.,TRBJ2-7,TRBD1,TRBV19,CASSPRDRAYEQYF,TGTGCCAGTAGCCCCCGGGACAGAGCCTACGAGCAGTACTTC
.,TRBJ1-2,TRBD1,TRBV12-3/TRBV12-4,CASSPGGGSYTF,TGTGCCAGCAGTCCAGGAGGGGGCTCCTACACCTTC
.,TRBJ1-4,.,TRBV29-1,CSVVGGDEKLFF,TGCAGCGTTGTAGGTGGGGATGAAAAACTGTTTTTT
.,TRBJ1-1,.,TRBV10-1,CASSESGDWSEAFF,TGCGCCAGCAGTGAGTCGGGAGATTGGAGTGAAGCTTTCTTT
.,TRBJ1-2,.,TRBV2,CASSERGGANYGYTF,TGTGCCAGCAGTGAACGTGGGGGAGCTAACTATGGCTACACCTTC
.,TRBJ2-3,.,TRBV5-6,CASSFVQGGTDTQYF,TGTGCCAGCAGCTTCGTCCAGGGGGGGACAGATACGCAGTATTTT
.,TRBJ2-7,TRBD2,TRBV10-3,CAISGTSGSTYEQYF,TGTGCCATCAGTGGGACTAGCGGGAGTACCTACGAGCAGTACTTC
.,TRBJ2-1,.,TRBV18,CASSPDYGSWVFEQFF,TGTGCCAGCTCACCGGATTACGGGAGCTGGGTTTTTGAGCAGTTCTTC
.,TRBJ1-1,.,TRBV3-1/TRBV3-2,CASSRGRNTEAFF,TGTGCCAGCAGCCGGGGGCGGAACACTGAAGCTTTCTTT
.,TRBJ1-2,.,TRBV14,CASSQGRGAGNYGYTF,TGTGCCAGCAGCCAAGGACGGGGGGCGGGTAACTATGGCTACACCTTC
.,TRBJ2-1,TRBD2,TRBV12-5,CASGPYGIAGVYEQFF,TGTGCTAGTGGCCCATATGGGATAGCGGGAGTCTATGAGCAGTTCTTC
.,TRBJ1-2,.,TRBV5-1,CASSSGQNYGYTF,TGCGCCAGCAGCTCTGGACAGAACTATGGCTACACCTTC
.,TRBJ1-1,TRBD1,TRBV28,CASSSTGLRLAEAFF,TGTGCCAGCAGTTCGACAGGGCTGCGGCTAGCTGAAGCTTTCTTT
.,TRBJ2-7,TRBD1,TRBV30,CAWSMGQGAIDEQYF,TGTGCCTGGAGTATGGGACAGGGGGCGATCGACGAGCAGTACTTC
.,TRBJ2-5,.,TRBV18,CASSPLKETQYF,TGTGCCAGCTCACCACTGAAAGAGACCCAGTACTTC
.,TRBJ2-2,TRBD1,TRBV6-5,CATSTGVTGELFF,TGTGCCACCTCAACAGGGGTTACCGGGGAGCTGTTTTTT
.,TRBJ2-5,.,TRBV7-3,CASSLRGGPQETQYF,TGTGCCAGCAGCTTAAGAGGCGGGCCCCAAGAGACCCAGTACTTC
.,TRBJ2-7,.,TRBV2,CASRTPKRNYEQYF,TGTGCCAGCAGGACGCCCAAACGGAACTACGAGCAGTACTTC
.,TRBJ1-1,TRBD1,TRBV5-1,CASSARDSSLGAFF,TGCGCCAGCAGCGCCCGGGACAGCTCTTTAGGAGCTTTCTTT
few,TRBJ1-1,TRBD1,TRBV2,CASSSLGGGSEAFF,TGTGCCAGCAGTTCGCTAGGGGGCGGGTCTGAAGCTTTCTTT
.,TRBJ2-1,.,TRBV20-1,CSARRDMVFF,TGCAGTGCTAGGCGGGACATGGTTTTCTTC
.,TRBJ2-1,TRBD2,TRBV11-1,CASSPRLAGGIKACFF,TGTGCCAGCAGCCCCCGACTAGCGGGAGGAATTAAGGCGTGTTTCTTC
few,TRBJ1-1,TRBD1,TRBV5-6,CASSSTGGRTEAFF,TGTGCCAGCAGCTCAACAGGGGGAAGGACTGAAGCTTTCTTT
.,TRBJ2-6,.,TRBV7-8,CASSLGQNSGANVLTF,TGTGCCAGCAGCTTAGGACAGAACTCTGGGGCCAACGTCCTGACTTTC
.,TRBJ2-1,.,TRBV7-3,CASSQGLNNEQFF,TGTGCCAGCAGCCAAGGGCTTAACAATGAGCAGTTCTTC